The present T cell receptor beta chain was sequenced within a study of CD8+ T cells in alopecia areata. With regard to this clone: Its target is unknown.

Whole-study results and caveats: Sequencing of scalp tissue also captures the resident alphabeta T cells of normal skin.

Trimming at V came to 10 bases and at J to 4 bases, leaving 5 bases not matched to a gene. The CDR3 contains 13 residues. CDR1 and CDR2 (germline): SGHNT, YYREEE (reference sequence). Extracted RNA was reverse transcribed into cDNA, the sequencing template. Libraries were prepared by immunoSEQ multiplex PCR; TCRdb keeps only in-frame clonotypes and omits some of them. The sample has some 180,000 clones; 53% are singletons. Treatment meaning: oral pan-JAK inhibitor, 5-10 mg twice daily. The input for sequencing was CD8+ T cells sorted from blood, taken at week 24, from a patient treated with tofacitinib. The sequence derives from a human donor with alopecia areata. This sequence joins TRBV5-4 and TRBJ2-2; TRBD1 matches at 9 bases. CDR3 loop: CAWGQGLTGELFF. CDR3 bases: TGTGCCTGGGGACAGGGTCTCACCGGGGAGCTGTTTTTT.